The following is a TCR beta chain sequence with its context. Antigen: not known. The source of the sample is a study of T cells after yellow fever vaccination. Study-wide background: For low cell numbers, libraries were made with SMART-Seq v4 Ultra Low Input.

J lost 0 bases, V lost 5 bases, and 9 bases had no gene match. CDR3 length: 16 amino acids. Germline loops: CDR1 DFQATT, CDR2 SNEGSKA (reference sequence). The authors made TCR cDNA by 5'RACE template switching, adding a universal primer site and UMIs. One entry per CDR3 protein results from TCRdb running MiXCR on the 5' RACE reads. The sample has 95,000 to 100,000 distinct CDR3 sequences; around 5.5% are singletons. Notes on the study in general: The appearance of a small share of clonotypes in both CD4 and CD8 compartments was observed.

This chain links TRBV20-1 with TRBJ2-7; 11 bases map to TRBD1. The clonotype was recovered from a man younger than 30 who received the YFV17D yellow fever vaccine. Sequenced material: CD8+ T cells sorted from PBMCs, taken 10 days after the yellow fever booster vaccination. CDR3 protein: CSAGGQGVANSYEQYF. The CDR3 coding sequence is TGCAGTGCTGGGGGACAGGGGGTAGCAAACTCCTACGAGCAGTACTTC.